What follows describes a single T cell receptor (beta chain). Methods used by the authors: Amplification of reference gene primers provided the estimated nucleated cell counts. Generated by immunoSEQ multiplex PCR, the TCRdb table keeps only in-frame clones and is missing some. V, J and clone size are taken as reported in that table, and D and trimming were inferred from the DNA itself. The profile shows some 250,000 clones, 70% to 90% of them singletons. In germline, CDR1 is MNHEY, CDR2 SMNVEV (reference sequence). Trimming at V came to 6 bases and at J to 3 bases, leaving 7 bases not matched to a gene. This CDR3 has 15 amino acids. The sample originates from a study of blood T cell repertoires in COVID-19. Study at large: T cells, B-cell-depleted T cells, or PBMCs supplied cDNA or gDNA.

Sample: peripheral blood. The chain recombines TRBV27 with TRBJ1-5; 8 nucleotides align to TRBD1. The receptor was isolated from a woman in her thirties with acute or convalescent COVID-19. The CDR3, as DNA: TGTGCCAGCAGAACGACAGGGGTCAACAATCAGCCCCAGCATTTT. Translation: CASRTTGVNNQPQHF.